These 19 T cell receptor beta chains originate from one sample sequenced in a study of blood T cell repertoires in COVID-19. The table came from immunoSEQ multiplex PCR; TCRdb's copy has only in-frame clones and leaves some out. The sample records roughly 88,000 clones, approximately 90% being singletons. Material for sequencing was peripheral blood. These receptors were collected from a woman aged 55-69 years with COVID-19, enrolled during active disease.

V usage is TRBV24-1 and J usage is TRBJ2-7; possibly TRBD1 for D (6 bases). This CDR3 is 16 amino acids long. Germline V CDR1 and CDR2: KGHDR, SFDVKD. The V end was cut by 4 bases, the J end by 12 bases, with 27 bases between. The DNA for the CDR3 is TGTGCCACCAGTGACCCCAATGAGGTGAATCCAGGGGAACTGTACTTC. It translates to CATSDPNEVNPGELYF.

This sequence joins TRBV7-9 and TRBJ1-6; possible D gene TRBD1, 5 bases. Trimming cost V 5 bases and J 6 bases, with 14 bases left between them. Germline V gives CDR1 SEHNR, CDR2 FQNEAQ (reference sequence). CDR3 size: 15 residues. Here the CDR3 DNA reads TGTGCCAGCAGCGCCAGGGTTGCCGGTAATTCACCCCTCCACTTT. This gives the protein CASSARVAGNSPLHF. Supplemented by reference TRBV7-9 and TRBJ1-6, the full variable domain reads DTGVSQNPRHKITKRGQNVTFRCDPISEHNRLYWYRQTLGQGPEFLTYFQNEAQLEKSRLLSDRFSAERPKGSFSTLEIQRTEQGDSAMYLCASSARVAGNSPLHFGNGTRLTVT.

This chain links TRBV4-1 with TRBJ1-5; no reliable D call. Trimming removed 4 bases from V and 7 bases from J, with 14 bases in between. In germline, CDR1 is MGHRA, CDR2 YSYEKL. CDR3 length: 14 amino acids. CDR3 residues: CASSRSPGYQPQHF. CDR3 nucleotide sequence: TGCGCCAGCAGCCGAAGCCCCGGGTACCAGCCCCAGCATTTT.

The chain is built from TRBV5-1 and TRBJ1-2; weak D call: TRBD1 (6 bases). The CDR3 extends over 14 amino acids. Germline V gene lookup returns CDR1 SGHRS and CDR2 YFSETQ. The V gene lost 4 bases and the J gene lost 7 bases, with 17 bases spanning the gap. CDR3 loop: CASSPYRDKGGYTF. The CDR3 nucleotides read TGCGCCAGCAGCCCCTACAGGGACAAAGGTGGCTACACCTTC.

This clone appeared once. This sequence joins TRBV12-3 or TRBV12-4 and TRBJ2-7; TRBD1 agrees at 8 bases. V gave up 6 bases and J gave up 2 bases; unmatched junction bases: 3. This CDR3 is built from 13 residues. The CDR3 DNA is TGTGCCAGCAGGCTACAGGGGGCCTACGAGCAGTACTTC. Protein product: CASRLQGAYEQYF.

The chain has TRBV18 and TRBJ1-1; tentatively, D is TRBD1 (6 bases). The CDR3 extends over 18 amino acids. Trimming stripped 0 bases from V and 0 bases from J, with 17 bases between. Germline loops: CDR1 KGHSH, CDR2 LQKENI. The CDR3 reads CASSPPLLPGQMNTEAFF. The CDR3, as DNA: TGTGCCAGCTCACCACCTCTTCTCCCAGGACAGATGAACACTGAAGCTTTCTTT.

The chain's CDR3 is CASRRGQGAYEQYF. CDR3 bases: TGTGCCAGCCGAAGGGGGCAGGGGGCCTACGAGCAGTACTTC. The chain recombines TRBV2 with TRBJ2-7; 7 bases agree with TRBD1. CDR1 is SNHLY, CDR2 FYNNEI, per germline. V lost 8 bases to trimming and J lost 2 bases; unmatched junction nucleotides: 9. The CDR3 spans 14 residues.

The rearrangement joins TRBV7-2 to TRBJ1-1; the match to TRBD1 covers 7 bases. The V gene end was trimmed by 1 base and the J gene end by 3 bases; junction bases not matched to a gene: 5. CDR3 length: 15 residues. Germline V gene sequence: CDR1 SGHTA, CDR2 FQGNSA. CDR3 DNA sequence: TGTGCCAGCAGCTTAGGGGACAGAAGAGACACTGAAGCTTTCTTT. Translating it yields CASSLGDRRDTEAFF.

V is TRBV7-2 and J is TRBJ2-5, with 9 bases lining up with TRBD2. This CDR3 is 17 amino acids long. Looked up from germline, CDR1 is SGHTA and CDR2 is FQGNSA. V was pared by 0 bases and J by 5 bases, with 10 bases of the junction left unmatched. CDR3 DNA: TGTGCCAGCAGCTTAGCGGGAAGCGGGGGGACTCTGGAGACCCAGTACTTC. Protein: CASSLAGSGGTLETQYF.

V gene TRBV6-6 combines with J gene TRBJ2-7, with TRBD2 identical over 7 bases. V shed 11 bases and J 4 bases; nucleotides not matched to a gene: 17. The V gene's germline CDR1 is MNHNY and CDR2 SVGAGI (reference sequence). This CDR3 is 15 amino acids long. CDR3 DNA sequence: TGTGCCGGGCCCCGGGTAGCGGGCTTCGTATACGAGCAGTACTTC. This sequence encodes CAGPRVAGFVYEQYF.

In nucleotides, the CDR3 is TGTGCCAGCAGCCTTATCGAGGGGCGGGGGATCACAGATACGCAGTATTTT. Translated: CASSLIEGRGITDTQYF. The rearrangement uses TRBV7-2 and TRBJ2-3, with 7 positions matching TRBD2. J was trimmed by 2 bases and V by 5 bases; bases with no gene match: 13. This CDR3 region has 17 residues. CDR1 is SGHTA and CDR2 is FQGNSA in the germline V gene.

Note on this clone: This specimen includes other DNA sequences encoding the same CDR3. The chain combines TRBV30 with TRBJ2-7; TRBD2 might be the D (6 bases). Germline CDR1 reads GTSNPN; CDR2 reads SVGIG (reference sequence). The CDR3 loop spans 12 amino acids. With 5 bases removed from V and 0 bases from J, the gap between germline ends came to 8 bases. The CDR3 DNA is TGTGCCTGGGGGGGAGGCTCCTACGAGCAGTACTTC. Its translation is CAWGGGSYEQYF.

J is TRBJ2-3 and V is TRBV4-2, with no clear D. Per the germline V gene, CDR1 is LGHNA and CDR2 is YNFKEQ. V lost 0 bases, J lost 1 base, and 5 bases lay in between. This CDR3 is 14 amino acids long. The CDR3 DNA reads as TGTGCCAGCAGCCAAGAGCGGCGCACAGATACGCAGTATTTT. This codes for CASSQERRTDTQYF.

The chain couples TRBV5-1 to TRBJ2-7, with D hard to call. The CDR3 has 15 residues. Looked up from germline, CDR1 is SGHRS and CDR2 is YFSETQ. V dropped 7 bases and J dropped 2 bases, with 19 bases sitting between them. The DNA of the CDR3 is TGCGCCAGCCCTGGGCCGACGGAACGGCCCTACGAGCAGTACTTC. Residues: CASPGPTERPYEQYF. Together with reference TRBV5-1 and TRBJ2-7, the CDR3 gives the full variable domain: KAGVTQTPRYLIKTRGQQVTLSCSPISGHRSVSWYQQTPGQGLQFLFEYFSETQRNKGNFPGRFSGRQFSNSRSEMNVSTLELGDSALYLCASPGPTERPYEQYFGPGTRLTVT.

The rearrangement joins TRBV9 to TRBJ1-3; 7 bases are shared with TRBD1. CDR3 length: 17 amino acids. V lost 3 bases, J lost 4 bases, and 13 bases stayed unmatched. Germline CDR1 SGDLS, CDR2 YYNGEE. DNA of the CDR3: TGTGCCAGCAGCGCAAGAAATAAGGGGGCTGGAGGAAACACCATATATTTT. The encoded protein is CASSARNKGAGGNTIYF. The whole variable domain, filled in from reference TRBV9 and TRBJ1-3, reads DSGVTQTPKHLITATGQRVTLRCSPRSGDLSVYWYQQSLDQGLQFLIQYYNGEERAKGNILERFSAQQFPDLHSELNLSSLELGDSALYFCASSARNKGAGGNTIYFGEGSWLTVV.

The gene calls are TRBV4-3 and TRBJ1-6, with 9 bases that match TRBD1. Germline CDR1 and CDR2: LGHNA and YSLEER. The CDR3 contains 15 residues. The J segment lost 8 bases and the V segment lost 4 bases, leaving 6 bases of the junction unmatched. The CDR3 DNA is TGCGCCAGCAGCCGCACGGGACAGGGAGATTCACCCCTCCACTTT. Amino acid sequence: CASSRTGQGDSPLHF.

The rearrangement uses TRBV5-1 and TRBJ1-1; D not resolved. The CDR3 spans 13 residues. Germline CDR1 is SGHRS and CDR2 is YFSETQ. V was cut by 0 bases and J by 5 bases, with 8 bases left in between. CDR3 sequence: CASSLGRATEAFF. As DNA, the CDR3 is TGCGCCAGCAGCTTGGGGCGGGCAACTGAAGCTTTCTTT.

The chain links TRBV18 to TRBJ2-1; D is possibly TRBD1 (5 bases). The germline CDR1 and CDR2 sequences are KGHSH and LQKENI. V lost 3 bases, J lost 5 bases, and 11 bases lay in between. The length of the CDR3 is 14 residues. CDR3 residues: CASSPGREDNEQFF. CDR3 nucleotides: TGTGCCAGCTCACCGGGCAGGGAAGACAATGAGCAGTTCTTC.

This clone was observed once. As DNA, the CDR3 is TGTGCCAGCAGTCGACCCGGGACAGTCAACACTGAAGCTTTCTTT. Its translation is CASSRPGTVNTEAFF. The V gene is TRBV7-8, the J gene TRBJ1-1, with 7 bases identical to TRBD1. V was pared by 6 bases and J by 2 bases, with 9 bases of the junction left unmatched. The CDR3 consists of 15 residues. Germline V gene sequence: CDR1 SGHVS, CDR2 FQNEAQ. The variable domain in full, completed from reference TRBV7-8 and TRBJ1-1, reads GAGVSQSPRYKVAKRGQDVALRCDPISGHVSLFWYQQALGQGPEFLTYFQNEAQLDKSGLPSDRFFAERPEGSVSTLKIQRTQQEDSAVYLCASSRPGTVNTEAFFGQGTRLTVV.